The 2 T cell receptor beta chains listed next were all sequenced from one sample in a study of metastatic and nonmetastatic thyroid tumors. Thyroid surgery took place with no prior treatment in any patient. TCRdb reprocessed the PCR reads via MiXCR. The sample holds tens of thousands of clones; about a tenth are singletons and the top ten take 25% to 35%. The sequenced sample was blood. These TCRs come from a female donor with papillary thyroid cancer or a benign thyroid nodule (not recorded which). Some clones in this sample may be carry-over from other donors' samples.

This clone was detected many times. The chain is built from TRBV13 and TRBJ2-1; D is unresolved. Trimming removed 0 bases from V and 3 bases from J, with 9 bases in between. CDR1 and CDR2 from the germline V gene are PRHDT and FYEKMQ (reference sequence). CDR3 length: 15 residues. The CDR3 coding sequence is TGTGCCAGCAGCTTAGGCCTTGGCAGCTACAATGAGCAGTTCTTC. Encoded protein: CASSLGLGSYNEQFF.

A word on this clone: A read error is possible here, since a much larger clone lies one base away. V gene TRBV3-1 combines with J gene TRBJ1-1, with unresolved D. The CDR3 has 14 amino acids. Germline CDR1 and CDR2: LGHDT and YNNKEL (reference sequence). The CDR3 region has the DNA TGTACCAGCAGCCAAGCGCTCGCGAACACTGAAGCTTTCTTT. It is translated as CTSSQALANTEAFF. The complete variable domain, with remaining parts taken from reference TRBV3-1 and TRBJ1-1, reads DTAVSQTPKYLVTQMGNDKSIKCEQNLGHDTMYWYKQDSKKFLKIMFSYNNKELIINETVPNRFSPKSPDKAHLNLHINSLELGDSAVYFCTSSQALANTEAFFGQGTRLTVV.